This T cell receptor (beta chain) derives from a study of T cell responses to AZD1222 COVID-19 vaccine. Study observations and caveats: Increases in Spike-specific TCR breadth and depth were seen after two AZD1222 doses.

With respect to this clone: Its antigen is still unknown.

Generated by immunoSEQ multiplex PCR, the TCRdb table keeps only in-frame clones and is missing some. The sample has about 120,000 clones; about 85% are singletons. The CDR3 consists of 14 residues. The trim removed 1 base at V and 5 bases at J, leaving 2 bases unmatched. Germline lookup yields CDR1 KGHDR and CDR2 SFDVKD. Material: peripheral blood, obtained 28 days after the second AZD1222 dose. This sequence originates from an adult who received the AZD1222 COVID-19 vaccine. The chain uses TRBV24-1 and TRBJ2-5; 8 nucleotides line up with TRBD2. The CDR3, as DNA: TGTGCCACCAGTGATTTCCGGGGGGGGGAGACCCAGTACTTC. Translation gives CATSDFRGGETQYF.